This T cell receptor beta chain was recovered during a study of control samples from healthy donors and cancer patients. The trim removed 3 bases at V and 9 bases at J, leaving 9 bases unmatched. CDR1 is GTSNPN and CDR2 is SVGIG in the germline V gene (reference sequence). This CDR3 comprises 13 residues. Data came from immunoSEQ multiplex PCR; TCRdb stores just in-frame clones and leaves some out. The repertoire holds 110,000 to 150,000 clones, with 75% to 90% as singletons. Sequenced material: blood. This sequence joins TRBV30 and TRBJ2-7; 9 positions match TRBD1. The receptor's source is a man aged 25-45 years in good health. This chain's CDR3 is CAWSPGQGNVQYF. The DNA for the CDR3 is TGTGCCTGGAGCCCCGGACAGGGGAACGTGCAGTACTTC.